Detailed here is one T cell receptor beta chain. The antigen remains unidentified. The sample is drawn from a study of CD8 T cells in ankylosing spondylitis. Findings and caveats of the study: Relatively scarce in peripheral blood, disease-linked clones were CD8+.

TCRdb used MiXCR to reprocess the 5' RACE reads, holding one entry per CDR3 protein. The sample holds 150,000 to 200,000 distinct CDR3 sequences, under 35% seen once. Germline CDR1 LGHNT, CDR2 FRNRAP. The CDR3 extends over 11 amino acids. V lost 4 bases and J lost 4, with 5 bases in between. The sample comprised synovial fluid, either unsorted or a sorted T cell fraction (not recorded which). V and J are TRBV12-5 and TRBJ2-7; no reliable D call. This sequence was found in a male donor with ankylosing spondylitis. The CDR3 nucleotides are TGTGCTAGTGGTTCCCGATACGAGCAGTACTTC. It is translated as CASGSRYEQYF.